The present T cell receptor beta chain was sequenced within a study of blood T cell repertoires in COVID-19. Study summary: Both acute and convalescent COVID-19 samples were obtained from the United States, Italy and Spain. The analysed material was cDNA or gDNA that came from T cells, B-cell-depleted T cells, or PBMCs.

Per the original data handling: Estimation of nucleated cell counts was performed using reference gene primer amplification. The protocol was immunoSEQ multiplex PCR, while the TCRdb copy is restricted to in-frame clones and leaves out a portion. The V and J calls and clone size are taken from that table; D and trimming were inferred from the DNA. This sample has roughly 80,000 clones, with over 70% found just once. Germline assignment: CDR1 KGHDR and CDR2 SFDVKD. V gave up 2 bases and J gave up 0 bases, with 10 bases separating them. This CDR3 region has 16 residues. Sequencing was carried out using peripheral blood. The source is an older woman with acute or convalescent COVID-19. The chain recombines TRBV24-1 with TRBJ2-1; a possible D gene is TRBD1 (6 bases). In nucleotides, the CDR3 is TGTGCCACCAGTGATTCTGTGGGACACTCCTACAATGAGCAGTTCTTC. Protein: CATSDSVGHSYNEQFF.